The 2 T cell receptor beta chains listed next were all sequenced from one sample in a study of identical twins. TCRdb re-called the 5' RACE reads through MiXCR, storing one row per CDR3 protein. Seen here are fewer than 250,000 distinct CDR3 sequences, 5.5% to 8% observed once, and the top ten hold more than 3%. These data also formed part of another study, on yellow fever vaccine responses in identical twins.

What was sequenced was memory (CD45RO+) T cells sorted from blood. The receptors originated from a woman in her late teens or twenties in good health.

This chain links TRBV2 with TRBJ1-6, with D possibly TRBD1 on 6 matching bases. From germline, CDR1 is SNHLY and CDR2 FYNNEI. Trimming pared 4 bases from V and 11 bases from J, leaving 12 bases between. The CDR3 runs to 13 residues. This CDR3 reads CASSATEGAPLHF. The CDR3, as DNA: TGTGCCAGCAGTGCCACGGAGGGGGCACCCCTCCACTTT.

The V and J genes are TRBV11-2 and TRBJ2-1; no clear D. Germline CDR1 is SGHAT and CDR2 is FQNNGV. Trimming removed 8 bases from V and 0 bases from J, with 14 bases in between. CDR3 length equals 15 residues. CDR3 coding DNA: TGTGCCAGCGTCCCCGGGTGGAGCTCCTACAATGAGCAGTTCTTC. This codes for CASVPGWSSYNEQFF.